These T cell receptor beta chains were read from a single sample in a study of T-cell memory formation after mild COVID-19. One entry per CDR3 protein, called by TCRdb with MiXCR from the 5' RACE reads. The sample lists about 560,000 distinct CDR3 sequences; roughly 17% were seen once. The source material was PBMCs or a T cell subset sorted from them (not recorded which). These receptors were collected from an adult woman who had mild COVID-19 (a few samples of this study predate the infection). Cell type and time point are not known. CDR3s include the opening cysteine and the closing phenylalanine or tryptophan. A D gene is named only where the DNA matches it firmly. The size entry is marked missing in some rows and otherwise reads once, few, many or a size class.

>.|TRBV20-1|TRBJ2-1|few
CSARDWDPYNEQFF
TGCAGTGCTAGAGATTGGGACCCGTACAATGAGCAGTTCTTC
>TRBD2|TRBV10-2|TRBJ2-1|.
CASTSWEAGDNEQFF
TGCGCCAGCACCTCCTGGGAAGCGGGAGACAATGAGCAGTTCTTC
>TRBD2|TRBV20-1|TRBJ2-3|.
CSAREQGLAGSDTQYF
TGCAGTGCTAGAGAACAAGGACTAGCGGGCTCAGATACGCAGTATTTT
>TRBD2|TRBV20-1|TRBJ2-1|few
CSAKRREGPYNEQFF
TGCAGTGCTAAAAGGCGGGAGGGACCTTACAATGAGCAGTTCTTC
>TRBD2|TRBV7-2|TRBJ2-3|many
CASRTSGTTDTQYF
TGTGCCAGCAGGACTAGCGGGACCACAGATACGCAGTATTTT
>TRBD2|TRBV9|TRBJ2-3|.
CASSVPGRESTDTQYF
TGTGCCAGCAGCGTCCCCGGGAGGGAAAGCACAGATACGCAGTATTTT
>.|TRBV5-6|TRBJ1-5|.
CASSLEGDSLNQPQHF
TGTGCCAGCAGCCTGGAAGGTGACAGCCTCAATCAGCCCCAGCATTTT
>.|TRBV9|TRBJ1-2|.
CASSVDHNYGYTF
TGTGCCAGCAGCGTAGACCATAACTATGGCTACACCTTC
>TRBD1|TRBV6-5|TRBJ1-5|few
CASRFTGGSGNQPQHF
TGTGCCAGCAGATTTACAGGGGGCTCGGGCAATCAGCCCCAGCATTTT
>.|TRBV7-9|TRBJ2-5|few
CASSLTSDRKRTQYF
TGTGCCAGCAGCTTAACTTCTGACAGAAAGAGAACCCAGTACTTC
>TRBD1|TRBV4-1|TRBJ1-1|.
CASSQDTGQGTEAFF
TGCGCCAGCAGCCAGGATACGGGACAGGGAACTGAAGCTTTCTTT
>.|TRBV19|TRBJ2-2|few
CASMETANTGELFF
TGTGCCAGTATGGAGACAGCGAACACCGGGGAGCTGTTTTTT
>TRBD1|TRBV6-5|TRBJ2-7|.
CASSYSPMPGQGYEQYF
TGTGCCAGCAGTTACTCTCCGATGCCGGGACAGGGCTACGAGCAGTACTTC
>TRBD2|TRBV19|TRBJ2-5|few
CASPGTSGPQETQYF
TGTGCCAGTCCTGGGACTAGCGGGCCCCAAGAGACCCAGTACTTC
>.|TRBV3-1|TRBJ1-5|few
CASSQQGFNQPQHF
TGTGCCAGCAGCCAACAGGGATTCAATCAGCCCCAGCATTTT
>TRBD2|TRBV18|TRBJ2-7|.
CASSPPTSGRALGEQYF
TGTGCCAGCTCACCACCGACTAGCGGGAGGGCCTTGGGCGAGCAGTACTTC
>.|TRBV4-1|TRBJ1-2|few
CASSQQGGYTF
TGCGCCAGCAGCCAACAGGGTGGCTACACCTTC
>TRBD2|TRBV3-1|TRBJ2-7|.
CASSRTREGRYEQYF
TGTGCCAGCAGCCGTACTAGGGAGGGCCGGTACGAGCAGTACTTC
>TRBD1|TRBV5-1|TRBJ2-4|few
CASSPGQGQNIQYF
TGCGCCAGCAGTCCGGGACAGGGCCAAAACATTCAGTACTTC
>.|TRBV2|TRBJ2-2|.
CASSEPGGELFF
TGTGCCAGCAGTGAACCCGGGGGGGAGCTGTTTTTT
>.|TRBV9|TRBJ2-1|few
CASSSRKQWDEQFF
TGTGCCAGCAGCTCCCGGAAACAGTGGGATGAGCAGTTCTTC
>TRBD1|TRBV6-6|TRBJ1-2|.
CASIPTRDRGKGYTF
TGTGCCAGCATCCCAACCCGGGACAGGGGGAAAGGCTACACCTTC
>.|TRBV7-6|TRBJ2-2|many
CASSFVYKSGELFF
TGTGCCAGCAGCTTTGTATACAAGTCCGGGGAGCTGTTTTTT
>.|TRBV5-1|TRBJ1-2|many
CASSFSGGDGYTF
TGCGCCAGCAGCTTTTCCGGGGGCGATGGCTACACCTTC
>.|TRBV15|TRBJ2-6|.
CATSRGSSGANVLTF
TGTGCCACCAGCAGAGGCAGCTCTGGGGCCAACGTCCTGACTTTC
>.|TRBV20-1|TRBJ2-2|few
CSASQAEGTGELFF
TGCAGTGCTAGTCAGGCAGAAGGCACCGGGGAGCTGTTTTTT
>.|TRBV12-3/TRBV12-4|TRBJ1-5|few
CASRPSGTVTNQPQHF
TGTGCCAGCAGACCCTCCGGTACAGTGACTAATCAGCCCCAGCATTTT
>TRBD2|TRBV20-1|TRBJ2-7|.
CSARDGLAGVYEQYF
TGCAGTGCTAGAGATGGACTAGCGGGAGTCTACGAGCAGTACTTC
>TRBD1|TRBV7-9|TRBJ2-7|.
CASSFGAGQGPIEQYF
TGTGCCAGCAGCTTTGGAGCGGGACAGGGGCCCATCGAGCAGTACTTC
>TRBD2|TRBV7-3|TRBJ2-2|few
CASSPSGRDTGELFF
TGTGCCAGCAGCCCGAGCGGGAGGGACACCGGGGAGCTGTTTTTT
>.|TRBV7-9|TRBJ1-6|few
CASSDYNSPLHF
TGTGCCAGCAGCGACTATAATTCACCCCTCCACTTT
>TRBD2|TRBV6-2/TRBV6-3|TRBJ2-3|.
CATRGTSRDTQYF
TGTGCCACTAGAGGGACTAGCAGAGATACGCAGTATTTT
>.|TRBV20-1|TRBJ1-1|few
CSARGPQDGAFF
TGCAGTGCTAGGGGTCCCCAGGACGGAGCTTTCTTT
>TRBD1|TRBV5-1|TRBJ1-1|few
CASSLMGQGSANTEAFF
TGCGCCAGCAGCTTGATGGGACAGGGGTCTGCGAACACTGAAGCTTTCTTT
>.|TRBV5-1|TRBJ1-2|.
CASSPQGENYGYTF
TGCGCCAGCAGCCCCCAGGGCGAGAACTATGGCTACACCTTC
>TRBD2|TRBV9|TRBJ2-1|.
CASSVVVGGLRDNEQFF
TGTGCCAGCAGCGTAGTAGTGGGGGGACTAAGGGACAATGAGCAGTTCTTC
>.|TRBV29-1|TRBJ2-5|.
CSVDAGDSIEIQYF
TGCAGCGTTGACGCAGGGGATAGTATCGAGATCCAGTACTTC
>.|TRBV5-8|TRBJ2-3|.
CASSRDRGTSGTDTQYF
TGTGCCAGCAGCCGGGACAGGGGGACTAGCGGCACAGATACGCAGTATTTT
>.|TRBV30|TRBJ1-1|.
CAWMIGDGAEAFF
TGTGCCTGGATGATTGGGGATGGAGCGGAGGCTTTCTTT
>.|TRBV3-1|TRBJ2-3|few
CASSPRGGDPDTQYF
TGTGCCAGCAGCCCTCGTGGAGGCGACCCAGATACGCAGTATTTT